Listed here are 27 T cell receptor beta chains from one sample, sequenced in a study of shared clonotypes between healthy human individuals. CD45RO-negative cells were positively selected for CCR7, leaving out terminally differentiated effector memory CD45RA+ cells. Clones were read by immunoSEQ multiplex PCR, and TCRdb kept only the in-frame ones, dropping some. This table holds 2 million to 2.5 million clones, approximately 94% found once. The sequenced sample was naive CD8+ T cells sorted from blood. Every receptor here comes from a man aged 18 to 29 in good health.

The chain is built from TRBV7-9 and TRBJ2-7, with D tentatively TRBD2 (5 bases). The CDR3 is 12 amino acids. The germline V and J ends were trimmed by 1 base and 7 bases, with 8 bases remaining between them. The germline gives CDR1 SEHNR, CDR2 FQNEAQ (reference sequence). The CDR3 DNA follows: TGTGCCAGCAGCTTAGGAGGGAAAGAGCAGTACTTC. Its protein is CASSLGGKEQYF. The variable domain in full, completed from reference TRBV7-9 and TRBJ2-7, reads DTGVSQNPRHKITKRGQNVTFRCDPISEHNRLYWYRQTLGQGPEFLTYFQNEAQLEKSRLLSDRFSAERPKGSFSTLEIQRTEQGDSAMYLCASSLGGKEQYFGPGTRLTVT.

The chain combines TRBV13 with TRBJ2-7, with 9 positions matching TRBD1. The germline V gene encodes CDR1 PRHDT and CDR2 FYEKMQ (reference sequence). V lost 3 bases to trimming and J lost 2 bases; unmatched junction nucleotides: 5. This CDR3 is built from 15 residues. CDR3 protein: CASSFTGTGTYEQYF. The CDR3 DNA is TGTGCCAGCAGCTTCACCGGGACAGGGACCTACGAGCAGTACTTC.

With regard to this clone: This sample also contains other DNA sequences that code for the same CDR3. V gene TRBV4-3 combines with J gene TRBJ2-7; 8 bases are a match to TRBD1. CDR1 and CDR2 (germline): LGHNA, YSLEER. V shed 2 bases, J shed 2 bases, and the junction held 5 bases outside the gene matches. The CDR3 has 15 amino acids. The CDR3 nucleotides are TGCGCCAGCAGCCAATTGACAGGGGAAGCCTACGAGCAGTACTTC. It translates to CASSQLTGEAYEQYF.

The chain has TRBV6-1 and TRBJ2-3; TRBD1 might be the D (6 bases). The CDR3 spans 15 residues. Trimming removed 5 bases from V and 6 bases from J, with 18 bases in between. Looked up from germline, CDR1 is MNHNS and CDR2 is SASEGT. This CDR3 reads CASSQKEGTLDTQYF. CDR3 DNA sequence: TGTGCCAGCAGTCAGAAAGAGGGGACATTGGATACGCAGTATTTT.

The CDR3 sequence is CASSLDRGNTYEQYF. As DNA, the CDR3 is TGCGCCAGCAGCTTAGACAGGGGCAATACATACGAGCAGTACTTC. This chain connects TRBV4-1 to TRBJ2-7; 8 positions match TRBD1. The CDR3 runs 15 residues. V was pared by 5 bases and J by 4 bases, with 10 bases of the junction left unmatched. The germline CDR1 and CDR2 sequences are MGHRA and YSYEKL.

CDR3 DNA: TGTGCCAGCCGAGAGGACCCACCAGGGGTAGGGGCTAATGAAAAACTGTTTTTT. Amino acid sequence: CASREDPPGVGANEKLFF. The rearrangement joins TRBV27 to TRBJ1-4; a weak D match, TRBD1 (6 bases). CDR3 length equals 18 residues. V lost 8 bases to trimming and J lost 3 bases, with 25 bases between them. Germline values: CDR1 MNHEY, CDR2 SMNVEV (reference sequence). Full variable domain (rest looked up from reference TRBV27 and TRBJ1-4): EAQVTQNPRYLITVTGKKLTVTCSQNMNHEYMSWYRQDPGLGLRQIYYSMNVEVTDKGDVPEGYKVSRKEKRNFPLILESPSPNQTSLYFCASREDPPGVGANEKLFFGSGTQLSVL.

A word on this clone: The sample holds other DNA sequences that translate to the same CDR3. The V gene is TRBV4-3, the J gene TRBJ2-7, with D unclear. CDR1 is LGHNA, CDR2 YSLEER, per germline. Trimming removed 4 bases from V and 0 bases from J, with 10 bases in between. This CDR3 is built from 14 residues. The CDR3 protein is CASSPSTGSYEQYF. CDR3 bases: TGCGCCAGCAGCCCTTCTACGGGCTCCTACGAGCAGTACTTC.

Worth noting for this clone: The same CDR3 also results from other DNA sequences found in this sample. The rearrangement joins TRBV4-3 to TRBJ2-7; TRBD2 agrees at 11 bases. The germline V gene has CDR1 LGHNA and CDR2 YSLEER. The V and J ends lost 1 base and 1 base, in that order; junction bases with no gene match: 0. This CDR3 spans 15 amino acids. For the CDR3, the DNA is TGCGCCAGCAGCCAAGGACTAGCGGGGTCCTACGAGCAGTACTTC. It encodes CASSQGLAGSYEQYF.

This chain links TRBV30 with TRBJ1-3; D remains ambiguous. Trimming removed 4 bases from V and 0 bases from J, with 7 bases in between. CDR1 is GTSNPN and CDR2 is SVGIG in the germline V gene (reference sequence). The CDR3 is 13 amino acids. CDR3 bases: TGTGCCTGGACCGTTGACTCTGGAAACACCATATATTTT. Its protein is CAWTVDSGNTIYF.

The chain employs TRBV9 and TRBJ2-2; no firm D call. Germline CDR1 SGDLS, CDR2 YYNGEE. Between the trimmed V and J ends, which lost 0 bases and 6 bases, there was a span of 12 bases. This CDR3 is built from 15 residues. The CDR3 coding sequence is TGTGCCAGCAGCGTAGCTCCGGGTGAGGCCGGGGAGCTGTTTTTT. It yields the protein CASSVAPGEAGELFF.

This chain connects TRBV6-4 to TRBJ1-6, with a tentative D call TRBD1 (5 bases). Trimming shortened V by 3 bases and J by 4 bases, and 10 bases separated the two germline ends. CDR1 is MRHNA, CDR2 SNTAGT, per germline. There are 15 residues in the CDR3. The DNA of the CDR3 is TGTGCCAGCAGTGATTTCGAGGGGTATAATTCACCCCTCCACTTT. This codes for CASSDFEGYNSPLHF.

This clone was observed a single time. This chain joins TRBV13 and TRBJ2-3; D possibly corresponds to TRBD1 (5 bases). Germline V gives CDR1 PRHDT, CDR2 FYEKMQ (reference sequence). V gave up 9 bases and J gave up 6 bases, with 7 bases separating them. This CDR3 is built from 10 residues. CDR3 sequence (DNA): TGTGCCAGTTCAGGGGATACGCAGTATTTT. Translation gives CASSGDTQYF.

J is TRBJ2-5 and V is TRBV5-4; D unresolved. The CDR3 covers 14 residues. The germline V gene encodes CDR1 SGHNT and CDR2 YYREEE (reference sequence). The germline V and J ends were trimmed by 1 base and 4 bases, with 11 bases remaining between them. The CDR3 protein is CASSLQAMPETQYF. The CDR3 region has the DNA TGTGCCAGCAGCTTGCAGGCGATGCCAGAGACCCAGTACTTC.

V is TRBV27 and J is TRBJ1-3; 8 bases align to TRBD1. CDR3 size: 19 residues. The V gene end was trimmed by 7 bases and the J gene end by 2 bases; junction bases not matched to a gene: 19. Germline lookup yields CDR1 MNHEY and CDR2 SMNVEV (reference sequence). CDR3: CASTNGGGRGPFAGNTIYF. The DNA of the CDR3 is TGTGCCAGCACCAATGGGGGGGGCAGGGGGCCTTTTGCTGGAAACACCATATATTTT.

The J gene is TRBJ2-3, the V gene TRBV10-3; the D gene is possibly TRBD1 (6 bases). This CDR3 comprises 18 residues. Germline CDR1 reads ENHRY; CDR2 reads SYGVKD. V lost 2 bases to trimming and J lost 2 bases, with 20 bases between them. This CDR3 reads CAISETPGQPRDTDTQYF. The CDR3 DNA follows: TGTGCCATCAGTGAGACCCCCGGACAGCCCCGAGACACAGATACGCAGTATTTT.

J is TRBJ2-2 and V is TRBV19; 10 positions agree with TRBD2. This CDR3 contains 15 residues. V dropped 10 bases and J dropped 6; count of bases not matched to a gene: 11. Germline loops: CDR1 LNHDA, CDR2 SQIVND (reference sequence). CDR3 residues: CATTTLAGVSGELFF. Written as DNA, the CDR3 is TGTGCCACTACGACCCTAGCGGGAGTATCCGGGGAGCTGTTTTTT.

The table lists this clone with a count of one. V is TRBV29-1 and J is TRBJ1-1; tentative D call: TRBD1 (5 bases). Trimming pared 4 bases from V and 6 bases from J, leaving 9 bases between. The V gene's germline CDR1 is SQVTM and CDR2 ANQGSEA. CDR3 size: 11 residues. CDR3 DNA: TGCAGCGTTGTTGGGGGGGCTGAAGCTTTCTTT. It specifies CSVVGGAEAFF.

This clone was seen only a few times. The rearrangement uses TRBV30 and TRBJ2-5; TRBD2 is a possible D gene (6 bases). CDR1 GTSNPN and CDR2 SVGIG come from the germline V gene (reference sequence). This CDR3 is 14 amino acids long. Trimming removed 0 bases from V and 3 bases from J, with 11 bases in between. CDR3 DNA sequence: TGTGCCTGGAGTGTTTGGAGGGTTGAAGAGACCCAGTACTTC. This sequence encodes CAWSVWRVEETQYF.

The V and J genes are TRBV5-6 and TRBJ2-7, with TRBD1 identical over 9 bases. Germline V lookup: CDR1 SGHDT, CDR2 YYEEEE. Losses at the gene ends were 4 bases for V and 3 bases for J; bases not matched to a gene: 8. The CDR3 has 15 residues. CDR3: CASSQFTGGGYEQYF. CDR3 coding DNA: TGTGCCAGCAGCCAGTTTACAGGGGGCGGCTACGAGCAGTACTTC.

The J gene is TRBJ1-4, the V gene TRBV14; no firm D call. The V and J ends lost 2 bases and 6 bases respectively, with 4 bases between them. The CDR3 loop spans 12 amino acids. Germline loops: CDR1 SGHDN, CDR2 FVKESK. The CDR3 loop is CASSQSYEKLFF. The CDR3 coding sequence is TGTGCCAGCAGCCAAAGTTATGAAAAACTGTTTTTT.

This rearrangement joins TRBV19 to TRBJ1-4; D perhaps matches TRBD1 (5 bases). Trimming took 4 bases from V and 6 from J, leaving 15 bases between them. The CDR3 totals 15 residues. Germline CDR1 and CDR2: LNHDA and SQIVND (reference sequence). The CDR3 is CASSRDAEGYEKLFF. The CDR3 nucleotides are TGTGCCAGTAGTAGGGACGCGGAGGGGTATGAAAAACTGTTTTTT.

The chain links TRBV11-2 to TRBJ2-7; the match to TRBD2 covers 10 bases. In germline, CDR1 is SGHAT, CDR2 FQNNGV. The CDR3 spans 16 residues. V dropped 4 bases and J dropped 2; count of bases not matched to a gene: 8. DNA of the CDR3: TGTGCCAGCAGCTCCTGGACTAGCGGCAACCCCTACGAGCAGTACTTC. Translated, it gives CASSSWTSGNPYEQYF.

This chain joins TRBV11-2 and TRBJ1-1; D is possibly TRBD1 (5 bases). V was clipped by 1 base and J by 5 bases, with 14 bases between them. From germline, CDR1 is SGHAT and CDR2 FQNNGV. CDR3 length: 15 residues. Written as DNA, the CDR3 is TGTGCCAGCAGCTTAGTTCAGGGAGTGAGAACTGAAGCTTTCTTT. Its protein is CASSLVQGVRTEAFF.

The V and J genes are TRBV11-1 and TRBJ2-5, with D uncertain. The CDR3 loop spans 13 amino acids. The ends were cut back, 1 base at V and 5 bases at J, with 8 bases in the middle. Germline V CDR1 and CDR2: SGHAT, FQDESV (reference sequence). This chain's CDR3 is CASSLGVRETQYF. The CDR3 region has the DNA TGTGCCAGCAGCTTAGGAGTTCGGGAGACCCAGTACTTC.

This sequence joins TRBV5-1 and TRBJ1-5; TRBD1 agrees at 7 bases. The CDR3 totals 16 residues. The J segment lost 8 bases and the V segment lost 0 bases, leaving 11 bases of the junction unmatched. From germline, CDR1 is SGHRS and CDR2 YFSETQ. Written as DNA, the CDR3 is TGCGCCAGCAGCTTGGGACAGGGCTCTTCTGTGGAGCCCCAGCATTTT. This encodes CASSLGQGSSVEPQHF. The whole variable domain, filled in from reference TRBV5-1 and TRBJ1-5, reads KAGVTQTPRYLIKTRGQQVTLSCSPISGHRSVSWYQQTPGQGLQFLFEYFSETQRNKGNFPGRFSGRQFSNSRSEMNVSTLELGDSALYLCASSLGQGSSVEPQHFGDGTRLSIL.

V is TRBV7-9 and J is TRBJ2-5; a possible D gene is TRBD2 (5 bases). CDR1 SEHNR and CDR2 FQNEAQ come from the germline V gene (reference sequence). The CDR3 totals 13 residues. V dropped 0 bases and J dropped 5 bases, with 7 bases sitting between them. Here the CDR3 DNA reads TGTGCCAGCAGCTTAGCGGCTAGCGAGACCCAGTACTTC. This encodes CASSLAASETQYF. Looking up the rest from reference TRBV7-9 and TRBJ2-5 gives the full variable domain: DTGVSQNPRHKITKRGQNVTFRCDPISEHNRLYWYRQTLGQGPEFLTYFQNEAQLEKSRLLSDRFSAERPKGSFSTLEIQRTEQGDSAMYLCASSLAASETQYFGPGTRLLVL.

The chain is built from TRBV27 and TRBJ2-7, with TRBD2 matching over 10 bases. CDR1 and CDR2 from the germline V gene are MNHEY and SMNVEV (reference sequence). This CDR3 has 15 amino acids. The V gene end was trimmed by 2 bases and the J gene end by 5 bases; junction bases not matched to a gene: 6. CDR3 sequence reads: CASSLLAGDPHEQYF. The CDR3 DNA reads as TGTGCCAGCAGTTTACTAGCGGGAGATCCCCACGAGCAGTACTTC.